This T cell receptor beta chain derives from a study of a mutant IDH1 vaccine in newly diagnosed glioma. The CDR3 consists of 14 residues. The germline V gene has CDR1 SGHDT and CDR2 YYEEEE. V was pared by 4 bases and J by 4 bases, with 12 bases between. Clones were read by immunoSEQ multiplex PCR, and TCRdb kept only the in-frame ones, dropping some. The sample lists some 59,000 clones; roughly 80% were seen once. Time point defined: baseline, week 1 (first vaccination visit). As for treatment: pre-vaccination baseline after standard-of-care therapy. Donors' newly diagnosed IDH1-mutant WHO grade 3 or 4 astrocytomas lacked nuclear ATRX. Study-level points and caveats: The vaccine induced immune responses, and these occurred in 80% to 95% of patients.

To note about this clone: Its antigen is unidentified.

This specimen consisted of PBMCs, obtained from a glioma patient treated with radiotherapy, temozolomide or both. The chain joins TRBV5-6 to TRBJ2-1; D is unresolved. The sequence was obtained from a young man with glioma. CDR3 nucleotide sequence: TGTGCCAGCAGCCTACTTCGTGGGTACAATGAGCAGTTCTTC. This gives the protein CASSLLRGYNEQFF.